The present entry profiles one TCR beta chain with its context. What it binds is not known. Some clones are missing from TCRdb's copy, which holds only in-frame ones; the method was immunoSEQ multiplex PCR. In the table there are about 300,000 clones, approximately 87% of which are singletons. This entry is derived from a study of cytomegalovirus exposure and HLA in healthy donors. Study-wide results and limits: Many donors carried some public TCRs, although rarity characterized most TCR sequences. Three chains tied to CMV proved CMV antigen-specific in vitro.

In germline, CDR1 is SGHRS, CDR2 YFSETQ. Trimming removed 4 bases at V and 7 bases at J, with 12 bases between. The CDR3 consists of 13 residues. This receptor was taken from a woman aged 18-30 years in good health and CMV-seronegative. Sequencing was performed on PBMCs. The rearrangement uses TRBV5-1 and TRBJ2-4, with D maybe TRBD2 (5 bases). The CDR3 sequence: CASSPLGGNIQYF. The DNA of the CDR3 is TGCGCCAGCAGCCCCCTAGGCGGGAACATTCAGTACTTC.